This T cell receptor (beta chain) was identified during a study of blood T cells in healthy people across ages. The second PCR ran about 7 to 12 cycles with a sample-barcoded 5' primer and J-beta primers. Via MiXCR, TCRdb re-called the 5' RACE reads, giving one row per CDR3 protein. The sample records around 700,000 distinct CDR3 sequences, approximately 25% being singletons. Germline V gives CDR1 DFQATT, CDR2 SNEGSKA (reference sequence). CDR3 size: 13 residues. The V gene lost 3 bases and the J gene lost 5 bases, with 13 bases spanning the gap. Another study also made use of these data, one on T cells of mothers and their children.

The chain combines TRBV20-1 with TRBJ2-5; no firm D call. Source material: blood. The TCR originated in a boy under 18 in good health. CDR3 residues: CSARQVLEETQYF. CDR3 DNA sequence: TGCAGTGCTAGGCAGGTGCTTGAGGAGACCCAGTACTTC.